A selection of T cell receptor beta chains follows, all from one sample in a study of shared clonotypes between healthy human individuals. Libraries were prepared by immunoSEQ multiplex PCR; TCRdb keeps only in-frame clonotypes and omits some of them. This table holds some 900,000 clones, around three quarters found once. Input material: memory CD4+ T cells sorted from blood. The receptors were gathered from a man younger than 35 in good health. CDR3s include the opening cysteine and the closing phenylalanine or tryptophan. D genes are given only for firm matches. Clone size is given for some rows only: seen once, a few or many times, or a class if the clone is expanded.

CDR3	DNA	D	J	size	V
CASSRETSEAFF	TGTGCCAGCAGCCGAGAAACGTCTGAAGCTTTCTTT	-	TRBJ1-1	-	TRBV28
CASSETGQPQHF	TGTGCCAGCAGTGAGACAGGTCAGCCCCAGCATTTT	-	TRBJ1-5	-	TRBV28
CASSTGGNQPQHF	TGTGCCAGCAGCACAGGGGGCAATCAGCCCCAGCATTTT	TRBD1	TRBJ1-5	-	TRBV28
CASSQDLPGQGESGLYQYF	TGCGCCAGCAGCCAAGACCTACCGGGACAGGGCGAATCTGGATTATATCAGTATTTT	TRBD1	TRBJ2-3	-	TRBV4-1
CASSISMQPKLFF	TGTGCCAGTAGTATCAGCATGCAACCAAAGCTGTTCTTC	-	TRBJ2-1	-	TRBV19
CASSLVQGRVPQHF	TGCGCCAGCAGCTTGGTGCAGGGGCGGGTACCCCAGCATTTT	-	TRBJ1-5	-	TRBV5-1
CASSVIGGDSNQPQHF	TGTGCCAGCAGCGTAATAGGAGGAGATAGCAATCAGCCCCAGCATTTT	-	TRBJ1-5	-	TRBV9
CASSPPLSGRINEQYF	TGTGCCAGCTCACCACCTCTTAGCGGGAGAATAAACGAGCAGTACTTC	TRBD2	TRBJ2-7	-	TRBV18
CASSLVDVWDSRLWTEAFF	TGTGCCAGCAGCTTGGTTGACGTCTGGGACAGTCGATTGTGGACTGAAGCTTTCTTT	TRBD1	TRBJ1-1	once	TRBV5-4
CASSGTGGRLTEAFF	TGCGCCAGCAGTGGGACAGGGGGGCGCTTGACTGAAGCTTTCTTT	TRBD1	TRBJ1-1	-	TRBV10-2
CASSFDPSSYEQYF	TGTGCCAGCAGTTTTGATCCTAGCTCCTACGAGCAGTACTTC	-	TRBJ2-7	-	TRBV28
CASSDSGYGYTF	TGTGCCAGCAGTGATTCCGGCTATGGCTACACCTTC	-	TRBJ1-2	-	TRBV2
CASSGGGGISQPQHF	TGCGCCAGCAGTGGAGGGGGGGGAATTAGTCAGCCCCAGCATTTT	-	TRBJ1-5	-	TRBV10-1
CASTSGGRETQYF	TGTGCCAGCACTTCGGGGGGGCGAGAGACCCAGTACTTC	TRBD2	TRBJ2-5	-	TRBV27
CASSYSSTSYEQYF	TGTGCCAGCAGTTACTCTAGCACCTCCTACGAGCAGTACTTC	-	TRBJ2-7	-	TRBV6-6
CASSGIRSGELFF	TGTGCCAGCTCGGGGATTCGGTCCGGGGAGCTGTTTTTT	-	TRBJ2-2	-	TRBV2
CASSGQGAQEQPQHF	TGTGCCAGCAGTGGACAGGGGGCGCAAGAACAGCCCCAGCATTTT	TRBD1	TRBJ1-5	-	TRBV28
CASSMAVKGVYEQYF	TGTGCCAGTAGTATGGCCGTCAAGGGGGTCTACGAGCAGTACTTC	-	TRBJ2-7	-	TRBV19
CASIETGAGANVLTF	TGTGCCAGCATCGAGACAGGGGCTGGGGCCAACGTCCTGACTTTC	TRBD1	TRBJ2-6	-	TRBV28
CASSPGAGRTYEQYF	TGTGCCAGCTCACCAGGGGCAGGCCGAACCTACGAGCAGTACTTC	-	TRBJ2-7	-	TRBV18
CSVEPKETQYF	TGCAGCGTTGAACCGAAGGAGACCCAGTACTTC	-	TRBJ2-5	-	TRBV29-1
CASSREGELGVLTF	TGTGCCAGCAGCCGCGAGGGGGAACTCGGCGTCCTGACTTTC	-	TRBJ2-6	-	TRBV7-9
CASSLDRAEQYF	TGTGCCAGCAGCCTGGACAGGGCCGAGCAGTACTTC	TRBD1	TRBJ2-7	-	TRBV6-6
CASSEISGQAEQYF	TGTGCCAGCAGTGAAATATCCGGACAGGCCGAGCAGTACTTC	TRBD1	TRBJ2-7	few	TRBV6-1
CASSLGGPQETQYF	TGTGCCAGCAGCTTGGGGGGACCCCAAGAGACCCAGTACTTC	-	TRBJ2-5	-	TRBV7-9
CASRTDRNNEQFF	TGTGCCAGCAGAACGGACAGAAACAATGAGCAGTTCTTC	-	TRBJ2-1	-	TRBV2
CASSLAGLSSYEQYF	TGTGCCAGCAGCTTAGCAGGCCTCAGCTCCTACGAGCAGTACTTC	-	TRBJ2-7	-	TRBV7-9
CASTSASRWGTTEAFF	TGTGCCAGCACCTCCGCCAGCCGATGGGGAACCACTGAAGCTTTCTTT	-	TRBJ1-1	-	TRBV7-9
CASSGTGGTYEQYF	TGTGCCAGCTCCGGGACAGGGGGGACCTACGAGCAGTACTTC	TRBD1	TRBJ2-7	-	TRBV6-5
CASSPRTGGPNQPQHF	TGTGCCAGTAGTCCCCGGACAGGCGGGCCCAATCAGCCCCAGCATTTT	TRBD1	TRBJ1-5	-	TRBV19
CASSAAGSFQYEQYF	TGTGCCAGCAGCGCGGCAGGGAGCTTTCAATACGAGCAGTACTTC	-	TRBJ2-7	-	TRBV9
CASSSAGGTGYTF	TGTGCCAGCAGCTCCGCAGGGGGCACTGGCTACACCTTC	TRBD1	TRBJ1-2	-	TRBV14
CSAAAGGRSYEQYF	TGCAGCGCCGCCGCGGGGGGCCGCTCCTACGAGCAGTACTTC	TRBD2	TRBJ2-7	-	TRBV29-1
CASSSDSLSTDTQYF	TGTGCCAGCAGCTCGGACAGCCTAAGCACAGATACGCAGTATTTT	-	TRBJ2-3	-	TRBV5-4
CASSFQGSRTEAFF	TGTGCCAGCAGCTTCCAGGGGAGCCGGACTGAAGCTTTCTTT	-	TRBJ1-1	once	TRBV5-4
CASSPRTGGPIGTEAFF	TGCGCCAGCAGCCCTCGGACAGGGGGGCCGATCGGCACTGAAGCTTTCTTT	TRBD1	TRBJ1-1	few	TRBV4-1
CASSNDALYGYTF	TGTGCCAGCAGCAATGACGCTCTCTATGGCTACACCTTC	-	TRBJ1-2	-	TRBV7-9
CASSPPVGSGEGHNEQFF	TGTGCCAGCTCACCACCGGTCGGTAGCGGCGAAGGTCACAATGAGCAGTTCTTC	-	TRBJ2-1	-	TRBV18
CASSTQTSGRYEQYF	TGTGCCAGCAGCACTCAGACTAGCGGGAGATACGAGCAGTACTTC	TRBD2	TRBJ2-7	few	TRBV5-4
CAWSGGQGQHYNEQFF	TGTGCCTGGAGTGGGGGACAGGGACAACACTACAATGAGCAGTTCTTC	TRBD1	TRBJ2-1	-	TRBV30
CASSLSYNEQFF	TGTGCCAGCAGCTTAAGCTACAATGAGCAGTTCTTC	-	TRBJ2-1	-	TRBV7-2
CASSLRVADTQYF	TGTGCCAGCAGTCTTAGGGTGGCAGATACGCAGTATTTT	-	TRBJ2-3	-	TRBV27
CSVGAGRGYTF	TGCAGCGTTGGGGCAGGGAGGGGCTACACCTTC	-	TRBJ1-2	-	TRBV29-1
CASSELLGSGYTF	TGTGCCAGCAGTGAACTGCTGGGAAGTGGCTACACCTTC	-	TRBJ1-2	few	TRBV2
CASSWDRMNIQYF	TGTGCCAGCAGCTGGGACAGGATGAACATTCAGTACTTC	TRBD1	TRBJ2-4	-	TRBV6-4
CASSPLAGFLYEQYF	TGTGCCAGCTCACCCTTAGCGGGGTTCCTCTACGAGCAGTACTTC	TRBD2	TRBJ2-7	-	TRBV18
CSVEIGTLNQPQHF	TGCAGCGTAGAGATCGGGACCCTCAATCAGCCCCAGCATTTT	-	TRBJ1-5	few	TRBV29-1
CASSESGVALNEQFF	TGTGCCAGCAGTGAATCTGGGGTCGCCCTAAATGAGCAGTTCTTC	-	TRBJ2-1	-	TRBV25-1
CAISEGSGSTAGELFF	TGTGCCATCAGTGAAGGGAGCGGGAGTACAGCCGGGGAGCTGTTTTTT	TRBD2	TRBJ2-2	-	TRBV10-3
CASSTGTGYADTQYF	TGTGCCAGCAGTACCGGGACAGGGTACGCAGATACGCAGTATTTT	TRBD1	TRBJ2-3	few	TRBV6-1
CASCRWGGTEAFF	TGTGCCAGTTGTCGATGGGGAGGGACTGAAGCTTTCTTT	-	TRBJ1-1	-	TRBV19
CASSLAVRGPTDTQYF	TGTGCCAGCAGCTTGGCCGTCCGGGGGCCCACAGATACGCAGTATTTT	-	TRBJ2-3	-	TRBV5-4
CASSVVETRVNEQFF	TGTGCCAGCAGCGTAGTGGAGACTAGGGTCAATGAGCAGTTCTTC	-	TRBJ2-1	few	TRBV9
CAWSVSLDQPQHF	TGTGCCTGGAGTGTGTCCCTCGATCAGCCCCAGCATTTT	-	TRBJ1-5	-	TRBV30